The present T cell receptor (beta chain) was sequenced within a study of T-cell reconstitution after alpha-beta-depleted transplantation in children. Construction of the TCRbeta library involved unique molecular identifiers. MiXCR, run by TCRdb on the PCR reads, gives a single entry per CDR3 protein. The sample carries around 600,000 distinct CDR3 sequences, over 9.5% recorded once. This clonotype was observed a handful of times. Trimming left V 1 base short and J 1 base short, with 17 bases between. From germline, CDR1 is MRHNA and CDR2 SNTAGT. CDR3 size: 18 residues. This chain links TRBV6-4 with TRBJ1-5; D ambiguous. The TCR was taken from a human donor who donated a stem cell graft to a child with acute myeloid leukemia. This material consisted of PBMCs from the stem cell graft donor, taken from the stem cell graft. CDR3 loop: CASSDWGGRRESNQPQHF. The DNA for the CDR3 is TGTGCCAGCAGTGACTGGGGTGGCAGAAGGGAGAGCAATCAGCCCCAGCATTTT.